Following are 27 T cell receptor beta chains from one sample sequenced in a study of radiation and T cells in renal cell carcinoma. Time point of the sample: baseline pretreatment blood. As for treatment: 15 Gy SBRT to primary tumor, nephrectomy 4 weeks later. The assay was immunoSEQ multiplex PCR, and TCRdb's table has in-frame clones only and misses some. The sample lists 150,000 or so clones; about 88% were seen once. Sample: blood, taken from a patient whose treatment included radiotherapy and nephrectomy. These receptors originate from a woman aged 70 to 79 with renal cell carcinoma.

CDR3 in amino acids: CASSRDGLTLHF. CDR3 DNA sequence: TGTGCCAGCAGTCGGGACGGCCTGACCCTCCACTTT. V and J are TRBV11-1 and TRBJ1-6, with a tentative D call TRBD1 (5 bases). Germline V gene lookup returns CDR1 SGHAT and CDR2 FQDESV (reference sequence). The CDR3 covers 12 residues. Trimming pared 6 bases from V and 14 bases from J, leaving 14 bases between.

The V gene is TRBV5-4, the J gene TRBJ2-3; 9 bases agree with TRBD2. The CDR3 runs 15 residues. Germline assignment: CDR1 SGHNT and CDR2 YYREEE (reference sequence). J lost 4 bases, V lost 4 bases, and 7 bases had no gene match. The CDR3 protein is CASSGTAGGPDTQYF. The CDR3 DNA sequence: TGTGCCAGCAGCGGCACGGCGGGGGGGCCAGATACGCAGTATTTT. The full variable domain, rest sourced from reference TRBV5-4 and TRBJ2-3, is ETGVTQSPTHLIKTRGQQVTLRCSSQSGHNTVSWYQQALGQGPQFIFQYYREEENGRGNFPPRFSGLQFPNYSSELNVNALELDDSALYLCASSGTAGGPDTQYFGPGTRLTVL.

This CDR3 reads CASSESGTVYQPQHF. In DNA, the CDR3 is TGTGCCAGCAGTGAATCCGGGACAGTCTATCAGCCCCAGCATTTT. The chain uses TRBV6-1 and TRBJ1-5; 7 bases match TRBD1. Germline V gives CDR1 MNHNS, CDR2 SASEGT. This CDR3 comprises 15 residues. The ends lost 2 bases at V and 5 bases at J; junction bases unmatched: 6.

The rearrangement joins TRBV28 to TRBJ2-1; TRBD2 agrees at 13 bases. V lost 2 bases and J lost 8; bases outside the gene matches: 12. The CDR3 covers 18 residues. In germline, CDR1 is MDHEN, CDR2 SYDVKM. The CDR3 protein is CASSLMTSGGPGRYEQFF. CDR3 DNA: TGTGCCAGCAGTTTAATGACTAGCGGGGGGCCCGGCCGGTATGAGCAGTTCTTC.

The rearrangement uses TRBV7-2 and TRBJ1-2; D unresolved. With 4 bases removed from V and 4 bases from J, the gap between germline ends came to 10 bases. This CDR3 spans 13 amino acids. Germline CDR1 and CDR2: SGHTA and FQGNSA. The CDR3 DNA follows: TGTGCCAGCAGCTCACCCCTGGTCTATGGCTACACCTTC. The encoded protein is CASSSPLVYGYTF.

The rearrangement links TRBV10-3 to TRBJ1-5; 8 nucleotides align to TRBD1. The V gene's germline CDR1 is ENHRY and CDR2 SYGVKD. The CDR3 is 15 residues long. J was trimmed by 7 bases and V by 2 bases; bases with no gene match: 7. The CDR3 nucleotides read TGTGCCATCAGTGAGCCACAGGGGGGTACCCAGCCCCAGCATTTT. Its translation is CAISEPQGGTQPQHF.

The chain is built from TRBV9 and TRBJ2-1; TRBD2 matches 10 bases. The ends lost 0 bases at V and 5 bases at J; junction bases unmatched: 5. Germline CDR1 and CDR2: SGDLS and YYNGEE. The CDR3 sequence is 16 residues long. CDR3 sequence reads: CASSVAWLAGDNEQFF. DNA for the CDR3: TGTGCCAGCAGCGTAGCTTGGCTAGCGGGGGACAATGAGCAGTTCTTC.

This chain links TRBV2 with TRBJ2-7; D tentatively fits TRBD1 or TRBD2 (5 bases each). CDR1 SNHLY and CDR2 FYNNEI come from the germline V gene. This CDR3 has 11 residues. The V end lost 8 bases, the J end lost 2 bases, and 7 bases lay between the germline ends. CDR3 sequence reads: CASGTTYEQYF. CDR3 nucleotides: TGTGCCAGCGGGACCACCTACGAGCAGTACTTC.

With regard to this clone: The same CDR3 arises from other DNA sequences in this sample as well. This rearrangement joins TRBV7-2 to TRBJ2-3; 8 nucleotides agree with TRBD2. With V trimmed by 3 bases and J by 1 base, 3 bases remained unmatched. This CDR3 region has 15 residues. The germline V gene encodes CDR1 SGHTA and CDR2 FQGNSA. CDR3 coding DNA: TGTGCCAGCAGCTTTAGCGGGGAAGGCACAGATACGCAGTATTTT. Its translation: CASSFSGEGTDTQYF.

The rearrangement uses TRBV5-4 and TRBJ1-6; D gene ambiguous. From germline, CDR1 is SGHNT and CDR2 YYREEE (reference sequence). This CDR3 comprises 13 residues. V lost 4 bases and J 9 bases, leaving 11 bases between the germline ends. CDR3 in amino acids: CASSREGASPLHF. DNA of the CDR3: TGTGCCAGCAGCCGGGAGGGAGCTTCACCCCTCCACTTT.

This chain links TRBV27 with TRBJ1-2; 9 bases agree with TRBD1. The V gene's germline CDR1 is MNHEY and CDR2 SMNVEV (reference sequence). The trim removed 5 bases at V and 4 bases at J, leaving 11 bases unmatched. CDR3 length: 16 residues. The CDR3: CASSAIGTGPIYGYTF. In DNA form, the CDR3 reads TGTGCCAGCAGTGCGATAGGGACAGGGCCTATCTATGGCTACACCTTC.

The V gene is TRBV2, the J gene TRBJ2-3; possible D gene TRBD1, 6 bases. V lost 3 bases and J lost 1, with 20 bases in between. This CDR3 has 18 amino acids. Germline V gives CDR1 SNHLY, CDR2 FYNNEI. The CDR3 nucleotides read TGTGCCAGCAGTGATAGAAGTCTCCGGGACACCCGCACAGATACGCAGTATTTT. Protein product: CASSDRSLRDTRTDTQYF.

This clone was detected only once. The chain recombines TRBV7-2 with TRBJ2-5; D remains unclear. CDR3 length: 11 amino acids. In germline, CDR1 is SGHTA, CDR2 FQGNSA. V was pared by 5 bases and J by 7 bases, with 8 bases between. CDR3 sequence (DNA): TGTGCCAGCAGCCCGGGCGGGACCCAGTACTTC. Residues: CASSPGGTQYF. The variable domain in full, completed from reference TRBV7-2 and TRBJ2-5, reads GAGVSQSPSNKVTEKGKDVELRCDPISGHTALYWYRQSLGQGLEFLIYFQGNSAPDKSGLPSDRFSAERTGGSVSTLTIQRTQQEDSAVYLCASSPGGTQYFGPGTRLLVL.

The chain links TRBV11-3 to TRBJ1-2; 12 nucleotides line up with TRBD1. CDR3 length: 15 amino acids. Germline-derived CDR1 and CDR2 are SGHNT and YENEEA. V gave up 5 bases and J gave up 7 bases; unmatched junction bases: 8. The CDR3 here is CASSPRDRGQRGYTF. CDR3 nucleotides: TGTGCCAGCAGCCCCCGGGACAGGGGGCAGCGTGGCTACACCTTC.

This chain links TRBV6-5 with TRBJ1-2; 8 bases agree with TRBD1. Germline V gene sequence: CDR1 MNHEY, CDR2 SVGAGI. This CDR3 has 15 amino acids. J gave up 2 bases and V 6 bases, and 8 bases lay outside the gene matches. DNA of the CDR3: TGTGCCAGCAGCCCACGACGGACAGGGAACTATGGCTACACCTTC. It codes for CASSPRRTGNYGYTF.

The chain combines TRBV6-6 with TRBJ1-5; D gene uncertain. This CDR3 spans 13 amino acids. Germline-derived CDR1 and CDR2 are MNHNY and SVGAGI (reference sequence). V was clipped by 11 bases and J by 10 bases, with 21 bases between them. The DNA for the CDR3 is TGTGCCGTGAGGTTGGGAGGAGTTAAACCCCAGCATTTT. Translating gives CAVRLGGVKPQHF.

The gene calls are TRBV4-1 and TRBJ2-3; the D is unclear. Trimming took off 0 bases at V and 4 bases at J, with 14 bases between the two ends. There are 16 residues in the CDR3. Germline V gene data show CDR1 as MGHRA and CDR2 as YSYEKL. The CDR3 sequence: CASSQDHSSLADTQYF. CDR3 nucleotide sequence: TGCGCCAGCAGCCAAGATCATTCCTCGCTCGCAGATACGCAGTATTTT.

With respect to this clone: Relative to the germline gene, one junction end is altered; a read error may explain this. The J gene is TRBJ1-6, the V gene TRBV29-1; D not resolved. The CDR3 is 13 amino acids. Per the germline V gene, CDR1 is SQVTM and CDR2 is ANQGSEA. The DNA of the CDR3 is TGCAGCGTTGCCATAGACAATAAGTCACCCCTCCACTTT. Translation: CSVAIDNKSPLHF.

The gene calls are TRBV4-1 and TRBJ2-7; 9 nucleotides agree with TRBD2. Looked up from germline, CDR1 is MGHRA and CDR2 is YSYEKL. V lost 5 bases to trimming and J lost 0 bases; unmatched junction nucleotides: 8. CDR3 size: 16 residues. CDR3 nucleotide sequence: TGCGCCAGCAGCTTTCGTTGGACTAGCGTCTCCTACGAGCAGTACTTC. It translates to CASSFRWTSVSYEQYF.

This chain uses TRBV7-9 with TRBJ2-4, with 8 bases fitting TRBD1. V lost 5 bases and J lost 15; bases outside the gene matches: 9. There are 12 residues in the CDR3. Germline assignment: CDR1 SEHNR and CDR2 FQNEAQ (reference sequence). In DNA, the CDR3 is TGTGCCAGCAGCGCAATGGACAGGGAACTGTACTTC. It is translated as CASSAMDRELYF.

The V gene is TRBV28, the J gene TRBJ2-4; D unresolved. The germline V gene has CDR1 MDHEN and CDR2 SYDVKM. CDR3 length: 13 amino acids. V was trimmed by 4 bases and J by 3 bases, leaving 7 bases between them. The CDR3 region is CASSYGFKNIQYF. Here the CDR3 DNA reads TGTGCCAGCAGTTATGGGTTCAAAAACATTCAGTACTTC. Using reference TRBV28 and TRBJ2-4 for the parts outside the CDR3, the full variable domain is DVKVTQSSRYLVKRTGEKVFLECVQDMDHENMFWYRQDPGLGLRLIYFSYDVKMKEKGDIPEGYSVSREKKERFSLILESASTNQTSMYLCASSYGFKNIQYFGAGTRLSVL.

This clone was picked up a small number of times. The V gene is TRBV7-6, the J gene TRBJ1-1; 7 bases are a match to TRBD1. V was clipped by 2 bases and J by 1 base; unmatched bases: 7. Germline CDR1 is SGHVS and CDR2 is FNYEAQ. The CDR3 is made up of 16 amino acids. CDR3 region: CASSLTPDRANTEAFF. CDR3 DNA: TGTGCCAGCAGCTTAACTCCTGACAGGGCGAACACTGAAGCTTTCTTT.

This chain uses TRBV9 with TRBJ2-1, with 9 bases matching TRBD1. Per the germline V gene, CDR1 is SGDLS and CDR2 is YYNGEE. V lost 0 bases, J lost 5 bases, and 3 bases stayed unmatched. The CDR3 length is 15 residues. The CDR3 loop reads CASSVDGTGNNEQFF. CDR3 sequence (DNA): TGTGCCAGCAGCGTAGACGGGACAGGGAACAATGAGCAGTTCTTC.

The V call is TRBV5-4, the J call TRBJ1-1; 9 nucleotides line up with TRBD1. The CDR3 extends over 15 amino acids. The germline gives CDR1 SGHNT, CDR2 YYREEE (reference sequence). V shed 4 bases and J 5 bases; nucleotides not matched to a gene: 9. The DNA for the CDR3 is TGTGCCAGCAGCCCGGGACAGGGAAGGAGAACTGAAGCTTTCTTT. Protein product: CASSPGQGRRTEAFF.

The chain carries TRBV30 and TRBJ2-5; D possibly corresponds to TRBD2 (7 bases). Germline CDR1 reads GTSNPN; CDR2 reads SVGIG (reference sequence). The CDR3 spans 15 residues. V lost 1 base and J 3 bases, leaving 15 bases between the germline ends. In DNA form, the CDR3 reads TGTGCCTGGAGTGGTTGGGGGGGGCTGAAAGAGACCCAGTACTTC. Protein: CAWSGWGGLKETQYF.

The chain has TRBV5-1 and TRBJ2-5; D ambiguous. Trimming removed 5 bases from V and 2 bases from J, with 4 bases in between. The germline V gene has CDR1 SGHRS and CDR2 YFSETQ. The CDR3 sequence is 11 residues long. CDR3 DNA: TGCGCCAGCAGATTGCAAGAGACCCAGTACTTC. Amino acids: CASRLQETQYF.

This clone occurred once. V gene TRBV7-2 combines with J gene TRBJ1-2; perhaps TRBD1 as D (5 bases). CDR1 is SGHTA and CDR2 is FQGNSA in the germline V gene. V was cut by 5 bases and J by 8 bases, with 12 bases left in between. CDR3 length: 12 residues. The CDR3 is CASSPLGVGYTF. As DNA, the CDR3 is TGTGCCAGCAGCCCCCTAGGGGTCGGCTACACCTTC.